The 2 T cell receptor beta chains reported below all come from one sample, sequenced in a study of beta chain features in type 1 diabetes. Study-wide results and limits: Shortening of TCRB CDR3s, moderate but significant, appeared in all four CD4+ subsets of Type 1 diabetes patients.

Antigen specificity for these receptors is unknown. As every portion of the isolated RNA was reverse transcribed, the sequencing read expressed TCRB transcripts. Using immunoSEQ multiplex PCR, the repertoire was profiled, and TCRdb retains in-frame clones only, with some absent. The table has about 700,000 clones, roughly 12% seen once. Sequenced sample: naive CD4+ T cells from blood. The receptors were gathered from a man in his late teens or twenties with type 1 diabetes.

The CDR3 bases are TGTGCCAGCAGTACAAACACAGATACGCAGTATTTT. Its protein is CASSTNTDTQYF. The genes are TRBV27 and TRBJ2-3; D is undetermined. This CDR3 comprises 12 residues. Germline lookup yields CDR1 MNHEY and CDR2 SMNVEV (reference sequence). V was pared by 5 bases and J by 2 bases, with 5 bases between.

V gene TRBV19 combines with J gene TRBJ1-4, with D tentatively TRBD1 (5 bases). V was trimmed by 4 bases and J by 5 bases, leaving 8 bases between them. The CDR3 spans 13 residues. The germline V gene has CDR1 LNHDA and CDR2 SQIVND (reference sequence). This chain's CDR3 is CASSTRQNEKLFF. The CDR3, as DNA: TGTGCCAGTAGTACACGACAGAATGAAAAACTGTTTTTT.